A single sample is the source of the 17 T cell receptor beta chains below, sequenced in a study of blood T cells in healthy people across ages. Primers used in a second PCR of roughly 6 to 12 cycles were a sample-barcoded 5' primer and a J-beta primer mix. TCRdb redid the calling of the 5' RACE reads with MiXCR, one entry per CDR3 protein. This table holds 2 million or so distinct CDR3 sequences, around half found once. Sequencing was carried out using blood. These receptors were obtained from a middle-aged woman in good health.

The genes are TRBV12-3 or TRBV12-4 and TRBJ2-7, with D possibly TRBD2 on 7 matching bases. There are 17 residues in the CDR3. V was cut by 5 bases and J by 6 bases, with 26 bases left in between. CDR3 in DNA: TGTGCCAGCAGTGGAGGTGGGGGGGCGGCAGGGTCTTTCGAGCAGTACTTC. It translates to CASSGGGGAAGSFEQYF.

The chain links TRBV12-3 or TRBV12-4 to TRBJ1-5; a possible D gene is TRBD1 (5 bases). Trimming cost V 3 bases and J 10 bases, with 19 bases left between them. This CDR3 contains 15 residues. In nucleotides, the CDR3 is TGTGCCAGCAGTTTGCGTCGGGGGGATCGGGATCCCCAGCATTTT. Encoded protein: CASSLRRGDRDPQHF.

The genes are TRBV20-1 and TRBJ1-5; no clear D gene. CDR1 DFQATT and CDR2 SNEGSKA come from the germline V gene (reference sequence). CDR3 length: 16 residues. V was cut by 0 bases and J by 3 bases, with 15 bases left in between. In DNA, the CDR3 is TGCAGTGCTAGAGATCCTGGTCTCCCATCCAATCAGCCCCAGCATTTT. Amino acid sequence: CSARDPGLPSNQPQHF.

This chain uses TRBV7-9 with TRBJ2-3; tentative D call: TRBD1 (7 bases). This CDR3 comprises 16 residues. V was pared by 1 base and J by 2 bases, with 13 bases between. Germline loops: CDR1 SEHNR, CDR2 FQNEAQ (reference sequence). For the CDR3, the DNA is TGTGCCAGCAGCTTAGGACAGGGACTTGTCACAGATACGCAGTATTTT. It yields the protein CASSLGQGLVTDTQYF. The variable domain in full, with the rest retrieved from reference TRBV7-9 and TRBJ2-3, is DTGVSQNPRHKITKRGQNVTFRCDPISEHNRLYWYRQTLGQGPEFLTYFQNEAQLEKSRLLSDRFSAERPKGSFSTLEIQRTEQGDSAMYLCASSLGQGLVTDTQYFGPGTRLTVL.

The chain joins TRBV3-1 to TRBJ1-4; 9 bases agree with TRBD1. After removal of 5 bases from V and 8 bases from J, the junction contained 12 bases not matched to a gene. The CDR3 contains 16 residues. Germline CDR1 is LGHDT and CDR2 is YNNKEL (reference sequence). The CDR3 reads CASSTILGQGGEKLFF. The DNA for the CDR3 is TGTGCCAGCAGCACGATTCTGGGACAGGGCGGCGAAAAACTGTTTTTT.

The V gene is TRBV20-1, the J gene TRBJ2-4; 9 bases agree with TRBD1. The CDR3 extends over 18 amino acids. J lost 1 base, V lost 2 bases, and 12 bases had no gene match. The germline V gene has CDR1 DFQATT and CDR2 SNEGSKA (reference sequence). CDR3 coding DNA: TGCAGTGCTAGACCGGACAGGGGAGGGTTAGCGGCCAAAAACATTCAGTACTTC. This sequence encodes CSARPDRGGLAAKNIQYF.

The sample holds one count of this clonotype. Mismatch with germline at one junction end may stem from a read error. This chain uses TRBV6-7 with TRBJ2-3, with D perhaps TRBD1 or TRBD2 (5 bases each). TRBV6-7 is an ORF, with its function uncertain. CDR3 length: 16 residues. The CDR3 is CASSGTEVGLTNTQYF. CDR3 nucleotides: TGTGCCAGCAGTGGGACGGAGGTGGGGCTCACAAATACGCAGTATTTT.

The chain recombines TRBV12-3 or TRBV12-4 with TRBJ2-5; either TRBD1 or TRBD2 may fit D (5 bases each). The CDR3 spans 11 residues. V lost 4 bases and J lost 13, with 13 bases in between. The CDR3 region is CASSWGRVAYF. In DNA form, the CDR3 reads TGTGCCAGCAGTTGGGGACGTGTGGCGTACTTC.

Details on this clonotype: This may be a read error: a much more frequent sequence differs by one nucleotide. This chain links TRBV7-2 with TRBJ2-7, with D maybe TRBD1 (6 bases). The CDR3 has 14 amino acids. Germline-derived CDR1 and CDR2 are SGHTA and FQGNSA. The CDR3 DNA reads TGTGCCAGCAGCTCCAACAGGGACCCCTACGGGCAGTACTTC. This translates into CASSSNRDPYGQYF.

On this clonotype itself: This may be a read error, as it is one base from a much larger clone. V and J are TRBV29-1 and TRBJ2-7, with a possible D match to TRBD1 (6 bases). The V end was cut by 7 bases, the J end by 4 bases, with 11 bases between. The germline gives CDR1 SQVTM, CDR2 ANQGSEA. The CDR3 has 11 residues. The CDR3 bases are TGCAGCGGATACAGGGATTACGAGCAGTACTTC. Its translation: CSGYRDYEQYF.

V usage is TRBV7-9 and J usage is TRBJ1-2; no definite D call. The CDR3 has 13 amino acids. From germline, CDR1 is SEHNR and CDR2 FQNEAQ (reference sequence). V gave up 1 base and J gave up 7 bases, with 10 bases separating them. DNA for the CDR3: TGTGCCAGCAGCTTAGGAGGAAACGGTGGCTACACCTTC. This codes for CASSLGGNGGYTF. The full variable domain, in which reference TRBV7-9 and TRBJ1-2 provide the parts outside the CDR3, is DTGVSQNPRHKITKRGQNVTFRCDPISEHNRLYWYRQTLGQGPEFLTYFQNEAQLEKSRLLSDRFSAERPKGSFSTLEIQRTEQGDSAMYLCASSLGGNGGYTFGSGTRLTVV.

This clonotype was observed a few times. The chain is built from TRBV28 and TRBJ2-3; D not resolved. V lost 6 bases, J lost 7 bases, and 11 bases lay in between. Germline CDR1 and CDR2: MDHEN and SYDVKM. The CDR3 is 12 residues long. CDR3 residues: CASSSDGYTQYF. DNA of the CDR3: TGTGCCAGCAGCTCGGACGGGTATACGCAGTATTTT.

The CDR3 DNA reads as TGCAGTGCTAGAAAGGCAGGGGCAGAGACCCAGTACTTC. This translates into CSARKAGAETQYF. This chain uses TRBV20-1 with TRBJ2-5; D possibly corresponds to TRBD1 (6 bases). With 2 bases removed from V and 4 bases from J, the gap between germline ends came to 11 bases. CDR1 and CDR2 (germline): DFQATT, SNEGSKA (reference sequence). The CDR3 is 13 amino acids.

The table lists this clonotype with a few counts. The V gene is TRBV5-1, the J gene TRBJ2-3, with D tentatively TRBD1 (6 bases). The ends were cut back, 3 bases at V and 2 bases at J, with 13 bases in the middle. The CDR3 covers 15 residues. CDR1 is SGHRS, CDR2 YFSETQ, per germline. CDR3 protein: CASSYATGLTDTQYF. The CDR3 nucleotides read TGCGCCAGCAGCTACGCGACAGGACTCACAGATACGCAGTATTTT.

This clonotype has more than one count but fewer than ten. The V call is TRBV15, the J call TRBJ2-7; D is ambiguous. Germline CDR1 is LNHNV and CDR2 is YYDKDF (reference sequence). This CDR3 comprises 14 residues. Trimming removed 3 bases at V and 2 bases at J, with 11 bases between. The CDR3 bases are TGTGCCACCAGCAGGCGCGTGCAGACCTACGAGCAGTACTTC. Translated: CATSRRVQTYEQYF.

The rearrangement links TRBV3-1 to TRBJ2-1; a possible D gene is TRBD1 (5 bases). This CDR3 spans 16 amino acids. The germline V gene encodes CDR1 LGHDT and CDR2 YNNKEL (reference sequence). The V end lost 0 bases, the J end lost 5 bases, and 14 bases lay between the germline ends. The DNA of the CDR3 is TGTGCCAGCAGCCAAGACCGGCAGGGTCCTAACAATGAGCAGTTCTTC. Protein sequence: CASSQDRQGPNNEQFF.

This clonotype appeared a few times. V and J are TRBV28 and TRBJ2-3; TRBD1 matches 9 bases. The CDR3 is 16 amino acids. J was trimmed by 2 bases and V by 3 bases; bases with no gene match: 6. CDR1 is MDHEN, CDR2 SYDVKM, per germline. The CDR3 DNA reads as TGTGCCAGCAGTTTTCTGGGGACAGGGCACACAGATACGCAGTATTTT. As protein: CASSFLGTGHTDTQYF.